This passage covers 28 T cell receptor beta chains from one sample sequenced in a study of cytotoxic CD8 clonotypes in ibrutinib-treated CLL. Generated by immunoSEQ multiplex PCR, the TCRdb table keeps only in-frame clones and is missing some. The repertoire holds 100,000 to 150,000 clones, with 70% to 90% as singletons. The material was PBMCs, obtained after 24 months of ibrutinib treatment. The receptors derive from a human donor with chronic lymphocytic leukemia.

The rearrangement uses TRBV5-1 and TRBJ1-1; 9 bases line up with TRBD1. The V gene end was trimmed by 0 bases and the J gene end by 1 base; junction bases not matched to a gene: 7. This CDR3 spans 17 amino acids. Germline V gene data show CDR1 as SGHRS and CDR2 as YFSETQ. CDR3 sequence reads: CASSLGTGAGANTEAFF. The CDR3, as DNA: TGCGCCAGCAGCTTGGGGACAGGGGCGGGTGCGAACACTGAAGCTTTCTTT.

The rearrangement joins TRBV27 to TRBJ1-5; perhaps TRBD1 as D (5 bases). V lost 6 bases to trimming and J lost 2 bases, with 11 bases between them. The CDR3 loop spans 14 amino acids. Germline CDR1 reads MNHEY; CDR2 reads SMNVEV (reference sequence). CDR3 coding DNA: TGTGCCAGCAGACCGACAGAGCGCAATCAGCCCCAGCATTTT. Amino acids: CASRPTERNQPQHF.

This rearrangement joins TRBV18 to TRBJ2-3, with D perhaps matching TRBD1 or TRBD2 (5 bases each). From germline, CDR1 is KGHSH and CDR2 LQKENI. The CDR3 spans 13 residues. V was trimmed by 5 bases and J by 0 bases, leaving 6 bases between them. The CDR3 coding sequence is TGTGCCAGCTCAAGGGACAGCACAGATACGCAGTATTTT. Translation gives CASSRDSTDTQYF.

This chain connects TRBV9 to TRBJ2-7; perhaps D is TRBD1 or TRBD2 (5 bases each). CDR3 size: 17 residues. Germline assignment: CDR1 SGDLS and CDR2 YYNGEE. Trimming pared 4 bases from V and 0 bases from J, leaving 20 bases between. The CDR3 here is CASSPTGTGYFSYEQYF. CDR3 nucleotide sequence: TGTGCCAGCAGCCCAACCGGGACCGGGTACTTCTCCTACGAGCAGTACTTC.

This clone has more than one count but fewer than ten. The V call is TRBV7-8, the J call TRBJ1-5; 8 nucleotides align to TRBD1. The trim removed 5 bases at V and 0 bases at J, leaving 9 bases unmatched. In germline, CDR1 is SGHVS, CDR2 FQNEAQ. This CDR3 has 17 residues. Here the CDR3 reads CASSAQGAMFSNQPQHF. For the CDR3, the DNA is TGTGCCAGCAGCGCGCAGGGGGCGATGTTTAGCAATCAGCCCCAGCATTTT. The entire variable domain, with the rest obtained from reference TRBV7-8 and TRBJ1-5, is as follows: GAGVSQSPRYKVAKRGQDVALRCDPISGHVSLFWYQQALGQGPEFLTYFQNEAQLDKSGLPSDRFFAERPEGSVSTLKIQRTQQEDSAVYLCASSAQGAMFSNQPQHFGDGTRLSIL.

V gene TRBV5-1 combines with J gene TRBJ2-7; 10 positions agree with TRBD2. With V trimmed by 4 bases and J by 3 bases, 7 bases remained unmatched. The CDR3 runs 15 residues. Germline CDR1 and CDR2: SGHRS and YFSETQ. The CDR3 reads CASSQRTSGFYEQYF. As DNA, the CDR3 is TGCGCCAGCAGCCAAAGGACTAGCGGCTTCTACGAGCAGTACTTC.

The chain is built from TRBV5-4 and TRBJ1-3; 9 bases agree with TRBD1. The CDR3 is 18 residues long. Germline CDR1 is SGHNT and CDR2 is YYREEE (reference sequence). The trim removed 0 bases at V and 0 bases at J, leaving 7 bases unmatched. The CDR3 protein is CASSLGENRGPSGNTIYF. CDR3 in DNA: TGTGCCAGCAGCTTGGGAGAGAACAGGGGGCCCTCTGGAAACACCATATATTTT.

The chain is built from TRBV10-3 and TRBJ2-5; the D gene is possibly TRBD2 (5 bases). Trimming pared 4 bases from V and 1 base from J, leaving 7 bases between. The CDR3 extends over 13 amino acids. Germline V gives CDR1 ENHRY, CDR2 SYGVKD. The CDR3 region is CAISASSQETQYF. The CDR3 nucleotides are TGTGCCATCAGTGCTAGCAGCCAAGAGACCCAGTACTTC.

The V call is TRBV4-1, the J call TRBJ2-1; D might be TRBD1 (8 bases). This CDR3 spans 16 amino acids. Trimming stripped 1 base from V and 3 bases from J, with 13 bases between. In germline, CDR1 is MGHRA, CDR2 YSYEKL. CDR3 in DNA: TGCGCCAGCAGCCAAGGGGGGGGACAGGTCTACAATGAGCAGTTCTTC. Translation gives CASSQGGGQVYNEQFF.

About this clone itself: At the DNA level, this CDR3 is encoded by other sequences in the same sample as well. The genes are TRBV4-2 and TRBJ2-5; 7 nucleotides align to TRBD2. With 0 bases clipped from V and 2 bases from J, the junction kept 3 bases outside the gene matches. The CDR3 length is 15 residues. Looked up from germline, CDR1 is LGHNA and CDR2 is YNFKEQ. This chain's CDR3 is CASSQDGTTQETQYF. CDR3 bases: TGTGCCAGCAGCCAAGATGGGACTACACAAGAGACCCAGTACTTC.

The V and J genes are TRBV7-2 and TRBJ1-5, with D hard to call. Trimming took 5 bases from V and 3 from J, leaving 5 bases between them. The CDR3 is 12 amino acids. CDR1 is SGHTA and CDR2 is FQGNSA in the germline V gene. The CDR3 loop reads CASSIYNQPQHF. The CDR3 coding sequence is TGTGCCAGCAGCATATACAATCAGCCCCAGCATTTT.

As DNA, the CDR3 is TGTGCCAGCAGTTTCGGGGACAGGGTTTTGGATGAGCAGTTCTTC. It encodes CASSFGDRVLDEQFF. V gene TRBV28 combines with J gene TRBJ2-1, with 9 bases lining up with TRBD1. J was trimmed by 8 bases and V by 3 bases; bases with no gene match: 8. This CDR3 comprises 15 residues. Germline V gene data show CDR1 as MDHEN and CDR2 as SYDVKM.

This chain joins TRBV5-6 and TRBJ2-5; D is unresolved. The germline CDR1 and CDR2 sequences are SGHDT and YYEEEE. V was cut by 1 base and J by 4 bases, with 8 bases left in between. This CDR3 region has 13 residues. The CDR3 DNA reads TGTGCCAGCAGCTTGTCCTTTACAGAGACCCAGTACTTC. It encodes CASSLSFTETQYF. The full variable domain, with the rest looked up from reference TRBV5-6 and TRBJ2-5, is DAGVTQSPTHLIKTRGQQVTLRCSPKSGHDTVSWYQQALGQGPQFIFQYYEEEERQRGNFPDRFSGHQFPNYSSELNVNALLLGDSALYLCASSLSFTETQYFGPGTRLLVL.

The chain links TRBV5-5 to TRBJ2-7, with unresolved D. Germline V CDR1 and CDR2: SGHKS, YYEKEE (reference sequence). CDR3 length: 12 residues. Trimming removed 0 bases at V and 7 bases at J, with 8 bases between. The CDR3 sequence: CASSLASLEQYF. The CDR3, as DNA: TGTGCCAGCAGCTTGGCTTCCTTGGAGCAGTACTTC.

The CDR3 protein is CASSQEPSGSFYTGELFF. The DNA of the CDR3 is TGCGCCAGCAGCCAAGAACCTAGCGGGAGTTTTTACACCGGGGAGCTGTTTTTT. The V and J genes are TRBV4-3 and TRBJ2-2, with 10 bases lining up with TRBD2. This CDR3 comprises 18 residues. Germline CDR1 LGHNA, CDR2 YSLEER. Unmatched junction bases numbered 7, after V lost 0 bases and J lost 3 bases.

The rearrangement uses TRBV4-2 and TRBJ1-2; D unclear. CDR3 length: 14 residues. Germline V gene lookup returns CDR1 LGHNA and CDR2 YNFKEQ. V lost 0 bases to trimming and J lost 3 bases, with 8 bases between them. This CDR3 reads CASSQERSDYGYTF. The CDR3 DNA reads TGTGCCAGCAGCCAAGAAAGGAGCGACTATGGCTACACCTTC.

The rearrangement joins TRBV7-2 to TRBJ1-2, with D perhaps matching TRBD1 (5 bases). V dropped 3 bases and J dropped 2 bases, with 16 bases sitting between them. The CDR3 runs 16 residues. The germline V gene encodes CDR1 SGHTA and CDR2 FQGNSA. CDR3 nucleotide sequence: TGTGCCAGCAGCTTTTATGGGACGGGAGGGAACTATGGCTACACCTTC. Protein sequence: CASSFYGTGGNYGYTF. Together with reference TRBV7-2 and TRBJ1-2, the CDR3 gives the full variable domain: GAGVSQSPSNKVTEKGKDVELRCDPISGHTALYWYRQSLGQGLEFLIYFQGNSAPDKSGLPSDRFSAERTGGSVSTLTIQRTQQEDSAVYLCASSFYGTGGNYGYTFGSGTRLTVV.

The chain couples TRBV5-1 to TRBJ2-1; 7 bases match TRBD2. The trim removed 4 bases at V and 4 bases at J, leaving 11 bases unmatched. CDR1 SGHRS and CDR2 YFSETQ come from the germline V gene. The CDR3 covers 16 residues. Written as DNA, the CDR3 is TGCGCCAGCAGCCAAAGGGAGCGGGGACTATACAATGAGCAGTTCTTC. It encodes CASSQRERGLYNEQFF.

V gene TRBV5-4 combines with J gene TRBJ1-6; D remains unclear. The V gene's germline CDR1 is SGHNT and CDR2 YYREEE (reference sequence). The V and J ends lost 0 bases and 7 bases respectively, with 5 bases between them. The CDR3 has 13 residues. The CDR3 region has the DNA TGTGCCAGCAGCTTGGACCGAAATTCACCCCTCCACTTT. It translates to CASSLDRNSPLHF. The full variable domain, its missing parts supplied by reference TRBV5-4 and TRBJ1-6, is ETGVTQSPTHLIKTRGQQVTLRCSSQSGHNTVSWYQQALGQGPQFIFQYYREEENGRGNFPPRFSGLQFPNYSSELNVNALELDDSALYLCASSLDRNSPLHFGNGTRLTVT.

The chain combines TRBV2 with TRBJ2-1, with 13 nucleotides matching TRBD2. The germline V gene has CDR1 SNHLY and CDR2 FYNNEI. The CDR3 runs 16 residues. With V trimmed by 2 bases and J by 6 bases, 4 bases remained unmatched. The CDR3 nucleotides are TGTGCCAGCAGTGAAACTAGCGGGGGGGCGATCAATGAGCAGTTCTTC. Its protein product is CASSETSGGAINEQFF.

CDR3 coding DNA: TGCGCCAGCAGCCAAGAACAGGGGTCCAATTCACCCCTCCACTTT. Residues: CASSQEQGSNSPLHF. The V gene is TRBV4-3, the J gene TRBJ1-6, with 7 bases fitting TRBD1. V gave up 0 bases and J gave up 7 bases; unmatched junction bases: 3. This CDR3 has 15 amino acids. Germline assignment: CDR1 LGHNA and CDR2 YSLEER.

The chain couples TRBV6-5 to TRBJ2-5; no definite D call. V was clipped by 2 bases and J by 7 bases, with 8 bases between them. CDR1 is MNHEY, CDR2 SVGAGI, per germline. The CDR3 covers 12 residues. As DNA, the CDR3 is TGTGCCAGCAGTTACGATAAAGGGACCCAGTACTTC. This encodes CASSYDKGTQYF.

The V gene is TRBV28, the J gene TRBJ2-1; the D is unclear. Trimming removed 8 bases at V and 0 bases at J, with 8 bases between. Germline values: CDR1 MDHEN, CDR2 SYDVKM. CDR3 length: 13 amino acids. CDR3 sequence reads: CASLPSSYNEQFF. In DNA form, the CDR3 reads TGTGCCAGCTTGCCCAGCTCCTACAATGAGCAGTTCTTC.

The gene calls are TRBV13 and TRBJ2-3; a possible D gene is TRBD2 (6 bases). The CDR3 extends over 16 amino acids. The ends were cut back, 7 bases at V and 0 bases at J, with 17 bases in the middle. CDR1 is PRHDT and CDR2 is FYEKMQ in the germline V gene (reference sequence). This chain's CDR3 is CASTGTSPPSTDTQYF. The DNA of the CDR3 is TGTGCCAGCACCGGGACTTCTCCCCCTAGCACAGATACGCAGTATTTT.

The chain links TRBV5-1 to TRBJ2-7; D unresolved. The CDR3 loop spans 13 amino acids. Germline assignment: CDR1 SGHRS and CDR2 YFSETQ. V dropped 5 bases and J dropped 3 bases, with 12 bases sitting between them. The CDR3 DNA reads TGCGCCAGCAGGCCCGGCGCCCTCTACGAGCAGTACTTC. It encodes CASRPGALYEQYF. Based on the CDR3 plus reference TRBV5-1 and TRBJ2-7, the full variable domain is KAGVTQTPRYLIKTRGQQVTLSCSPISGHRSVSWYQQTPGQGLQFLFEYFSETQRNKGNFPGRFSGRQFSNSRSEMNVSTLELGDSALYLCASRPGALYEQYFGPGTRLTVT.

This clone occurred once. This chain links TRBV7-2 with TRBJ2-2; 9 positions agree with TRBD1. Germline CDR1 reads SGHTA; CDR2 reads FQGNSA. The CDR3 runs to 14 residues. The junction had 4 bases not matched to a gene; V was cut back by 5 bases and J by 6 bases. CDR3 DNA sequence: TGTGCCAGCAGCCAGGGACAGGGCCCCGGGGAGCTGTTTTTT. It encodes CASSQGQGPGELFF. The variable domain in full, completed from reference TRBV7-2 and TRBJ2-2, reads GAGVSQSPSNKVTEKGKDVELRCDPISGHTALYWYRQSLGQGLEFLIYFQGNSAPDKSGLPSDRFSAERTGGSVSTLTIQRTQQEDSAVYLCASSQGQGPGELFFGEGSRLTVL.

The table lists this clone with many counts. The genes are TRBV7-9 and TRBJ2-7; the D gene is possibly TRBD1 (6 bases). CDR3 length: 12 amino acids. The V end was cut by 5 bases, the J end by 3 bases, with 8 bases between. Per germline, CDR1 SEHNR and CDR2 FQNEAQ (reference sequence). The DNA for the CDR3 is TGTGCCAGCAGCCGGACAGACTACGAGCAGTACTTC. Amino acid sequence: CASSRTDYEQYF. The full variable domain, in which reference TRBV7-9 and TRBJ2-7 provide the parts outside the CDR3, is DTGVSQNPRHKITKRGQNVTFRCDPISEHNRLYWYRQTLGQGPEFLTYFQNEAQLEKSRLLSDRFSAERPKGSFSTLEIQRTEQGDSAMYLCASSRTDYEQYFGPGTRLTVT.

This sequence joins TRBV10-3 and TRBJ1-1, with a possible D match to TRBD1 (6 bases). Trimming took 0 bases from V and 2 from J, leaving 7 bases between them. The V gene's germline CDR1 is ENHRY and CDR2 SYGVKD. This CDR3 spans 14 amino acids. CDR3 sequence (DNA): TGTGCCATCAGTGAGTCAGGGGGAAACACTGAAGCTTTCTTT. Protein sequence: CAISESGGNTEAFF.